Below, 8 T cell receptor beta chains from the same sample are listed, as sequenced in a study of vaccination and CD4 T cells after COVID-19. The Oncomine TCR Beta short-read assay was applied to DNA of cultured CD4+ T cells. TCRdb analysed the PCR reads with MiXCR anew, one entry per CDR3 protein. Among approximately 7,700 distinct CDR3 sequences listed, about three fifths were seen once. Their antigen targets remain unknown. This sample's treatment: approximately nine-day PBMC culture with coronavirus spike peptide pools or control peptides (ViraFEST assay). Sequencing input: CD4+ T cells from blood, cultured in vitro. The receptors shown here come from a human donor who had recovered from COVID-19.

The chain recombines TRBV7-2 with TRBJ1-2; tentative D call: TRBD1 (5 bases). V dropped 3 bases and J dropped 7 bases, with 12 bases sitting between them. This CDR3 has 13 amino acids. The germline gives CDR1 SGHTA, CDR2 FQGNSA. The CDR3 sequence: CASSLVGLGGYTF. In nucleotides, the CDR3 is TGTGCCAGCAGCTTGGTGGGGCTAGGTGGCTACACCTTC.

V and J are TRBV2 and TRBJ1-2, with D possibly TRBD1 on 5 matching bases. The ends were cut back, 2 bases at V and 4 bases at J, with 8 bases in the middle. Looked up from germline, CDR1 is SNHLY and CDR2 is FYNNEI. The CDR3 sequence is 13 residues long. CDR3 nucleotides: TGTGCCAGCAGTGAATTTGGGGGCTATGGCTACACCTTC. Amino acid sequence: CASSEFGGYGYTF.

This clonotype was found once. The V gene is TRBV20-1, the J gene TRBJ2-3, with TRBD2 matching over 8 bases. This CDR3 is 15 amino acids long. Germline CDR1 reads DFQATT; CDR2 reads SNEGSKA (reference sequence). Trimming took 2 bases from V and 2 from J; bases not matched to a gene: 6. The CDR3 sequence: CSARPSGFYTDTQYF. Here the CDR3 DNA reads TGCAGTGCTAGACCTAGCGGGTTTTACACAGATACGCAGTATTTT.

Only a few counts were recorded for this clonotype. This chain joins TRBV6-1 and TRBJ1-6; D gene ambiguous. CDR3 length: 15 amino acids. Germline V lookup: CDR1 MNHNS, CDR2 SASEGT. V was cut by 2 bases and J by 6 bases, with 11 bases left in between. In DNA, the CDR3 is TGTGCCAGCAGTGAAAAGGAAGGGCGTAATTCACCCCTCCACTTT. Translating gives CASSEKEGRNSPLHF.

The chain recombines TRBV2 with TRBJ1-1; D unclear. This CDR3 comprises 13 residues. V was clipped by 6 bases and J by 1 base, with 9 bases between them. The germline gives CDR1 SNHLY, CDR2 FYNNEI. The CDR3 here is CASRLDENTEAFF. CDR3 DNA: TGTGCCAGCAGACTAGACGAGAACACTGAAGCTTTCTTT.

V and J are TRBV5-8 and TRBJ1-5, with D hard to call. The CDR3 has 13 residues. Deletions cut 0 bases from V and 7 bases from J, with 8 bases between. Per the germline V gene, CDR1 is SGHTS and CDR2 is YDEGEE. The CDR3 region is CASSLERKQPQHF. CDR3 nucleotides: TGTGCCAGCAGCTTGGAAAGGAAGCAGCCCCAGCATTTT. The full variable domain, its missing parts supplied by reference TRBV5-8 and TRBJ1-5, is EAGVTQSPTHLIKTRGQQATLRCSPISGHTSVYWYQQALGLGLQFLLWYDEGEERNRGNFPPRFSGRQFPNYSSELNVNALELEDSALYLCASSLERKQPQHFGDGTRLSIL.

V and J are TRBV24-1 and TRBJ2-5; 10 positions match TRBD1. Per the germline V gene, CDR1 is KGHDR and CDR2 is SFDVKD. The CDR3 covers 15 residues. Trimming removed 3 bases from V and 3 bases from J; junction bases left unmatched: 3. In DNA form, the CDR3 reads TGTGCCACCAGTGATGCCGGGACAGGGGAAGAGACCCAGTACTTC. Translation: CATSDAGTGEETQYF.

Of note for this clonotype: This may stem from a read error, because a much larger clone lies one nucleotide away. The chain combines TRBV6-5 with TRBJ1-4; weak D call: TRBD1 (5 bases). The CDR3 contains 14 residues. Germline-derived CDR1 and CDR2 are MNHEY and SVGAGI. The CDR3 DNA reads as TGTGCCAGCGGTTATCGGGGGGACCATGAAAAACTGTTTTTT. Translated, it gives CASGYRGDHEKLFF.